A single sample gave rise to the 2 T cell receptor beta chains below, sequenced in a study of blood T cells in healthy people across ages (dated by TCRdb to between 2014 and 2017). Libraries were constructed by 5' RACE. TCRdb lists the instrument as Illumina HiSeq 2500. The second PCR ran for about 7 to 11 cycles and used a J-beta primer mix along with a sample-barcoded 5' primer. TCRdb itself trimmed the public reads at Q25 with fastp, ran MiXCR and retained productive beta chains. Rows with one shared CDR3 protein collapse into an entry with the most common genes and DNA. Here the sample has some 1.5 million distinct CDR3 sequences; approximately 30% occur a single time. 7.7% of the sample rests with the top ten. The source material was blood. The receptor set was obtained from a woman aged 25 to 45 in good health.

This chain links TRBV6-6 with TRBJ1-6; no clear D. Trimming shortened V by 0 bases and J by 5 bases, and 8 bases separated the two germline ends. Germline CDR1 and CDR2: MNHNY and SVGAGI (reference sequence). The CDR3 contains 15 residues. Here the CDR3 reads CASSYSGLNNSPLHF. The CDR3 DNA follows: TGTGCCAGCAGTTACTCGGGGTTGAATAATTCACCCCTCCACTTT.

The sample holds many counts of this clonotype. J is TRBJ2-5 and V is TRBV6-6; TRBD1 or TRBD2 may be the D gene (5 bases each). CDR3 length: 15 residues. The V gene's germline CDR1 is MNHNY and CDR2 SVGAGI (reference sequence). The V gene lost 5 bases and the J gene lost 4 bases, with 17 bases spanning the gap. The CDR3 here is CASSSTRGVVETQYF. The CDR3 DNA reads as TGTGCCAGCAGTAGCACGAGGGGCGTCGTAGAGACCCAGTACTTC.